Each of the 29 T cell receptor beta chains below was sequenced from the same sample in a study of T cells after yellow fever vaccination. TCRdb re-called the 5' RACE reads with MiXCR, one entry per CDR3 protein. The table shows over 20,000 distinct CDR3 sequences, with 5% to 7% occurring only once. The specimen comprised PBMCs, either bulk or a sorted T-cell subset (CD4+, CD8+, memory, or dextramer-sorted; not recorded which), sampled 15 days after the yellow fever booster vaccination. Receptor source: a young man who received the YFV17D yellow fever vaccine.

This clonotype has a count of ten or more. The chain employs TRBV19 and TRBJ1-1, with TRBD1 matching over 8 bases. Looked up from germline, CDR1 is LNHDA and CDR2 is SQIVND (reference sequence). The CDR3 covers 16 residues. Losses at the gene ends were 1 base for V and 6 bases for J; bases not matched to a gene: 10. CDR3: CASSIGPTGDFAEAFF. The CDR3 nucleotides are TGTGCCAGTAGTATAGGCCCGACAGGGGATTTCGCTGAAGCTTTCTTT.

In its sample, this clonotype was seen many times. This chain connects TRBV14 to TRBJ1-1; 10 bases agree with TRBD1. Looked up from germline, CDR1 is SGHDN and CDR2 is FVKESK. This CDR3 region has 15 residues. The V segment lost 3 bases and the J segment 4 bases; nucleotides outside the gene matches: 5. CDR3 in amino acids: CASSQMRTGGTEAFF. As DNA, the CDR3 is TGTGCCAGCAGCCAGATGAGGACAGGGGGCACTGAAGCTTTCTTT.

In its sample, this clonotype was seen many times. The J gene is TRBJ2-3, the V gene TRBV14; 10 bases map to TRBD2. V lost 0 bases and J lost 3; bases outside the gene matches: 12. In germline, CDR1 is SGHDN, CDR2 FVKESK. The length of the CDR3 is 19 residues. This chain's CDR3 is CASSQDLQAAGGRTDTQYF. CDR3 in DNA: TGTGCCAGCAGCCAAGATCTCCAGGCAGCGGGAGGGCGTACAGATACGCAGTATTTT.

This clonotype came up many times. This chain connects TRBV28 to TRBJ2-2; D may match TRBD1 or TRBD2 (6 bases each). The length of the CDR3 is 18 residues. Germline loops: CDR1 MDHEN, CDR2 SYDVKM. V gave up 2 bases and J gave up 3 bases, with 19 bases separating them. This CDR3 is CASSLPPWGARDTGELFF. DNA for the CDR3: TGTGCCAGCAGTTTACCCCCGTGGGGGGCCCGGGACACCGGGGAGCTGTTTTTT.

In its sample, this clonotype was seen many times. CDR3: CASSSQDNQPQHF. In DNA, the CDR3 is TGTGCCAGCAGTTCTCAGGACAATCAGCCCCAGCATTTT. This chain joins TRBV12-3 or TRBV12-4 and TRBJ1-5; no definite D call. The CDR3 loop spans 13 amino acids. Trimming cost V 4 bases and J 3 bases, with 7 bases left between them.

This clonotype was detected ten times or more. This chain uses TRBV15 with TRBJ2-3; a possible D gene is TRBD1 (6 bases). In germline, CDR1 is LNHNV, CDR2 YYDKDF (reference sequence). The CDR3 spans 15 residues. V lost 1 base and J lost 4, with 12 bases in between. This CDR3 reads CATSRVQGNSDTQYF. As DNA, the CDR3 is TGTGCCACCAGCAGAGTACAGGGTAACTCAGATACGCAGTATTTT.

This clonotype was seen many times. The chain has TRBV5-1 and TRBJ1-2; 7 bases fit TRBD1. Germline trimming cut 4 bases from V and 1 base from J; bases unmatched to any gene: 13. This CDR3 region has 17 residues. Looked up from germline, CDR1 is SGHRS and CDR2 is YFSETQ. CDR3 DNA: TGCGCCAGCAGCCAGGGACAGTGGGGGCGCAATAACTATGGCTACACCTTC. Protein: CASSQGQWGRNNYGYTF.

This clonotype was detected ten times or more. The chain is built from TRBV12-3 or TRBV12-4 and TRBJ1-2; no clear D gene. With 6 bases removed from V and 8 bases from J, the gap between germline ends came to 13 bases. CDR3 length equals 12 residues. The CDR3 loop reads CASRERARGYTF. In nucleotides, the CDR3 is TGTGCCAGCAGAGAAAGAGCGAGAGGCTACACCTTC.

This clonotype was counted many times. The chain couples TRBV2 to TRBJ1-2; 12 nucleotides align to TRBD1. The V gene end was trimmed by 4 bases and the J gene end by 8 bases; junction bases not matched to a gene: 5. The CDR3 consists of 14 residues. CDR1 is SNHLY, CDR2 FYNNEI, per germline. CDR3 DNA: TGTGCCAGCAGTGCCGGGACAGGGGGCAAGGGCTACACCTTC. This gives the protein CASSAGTGGKGYTF.

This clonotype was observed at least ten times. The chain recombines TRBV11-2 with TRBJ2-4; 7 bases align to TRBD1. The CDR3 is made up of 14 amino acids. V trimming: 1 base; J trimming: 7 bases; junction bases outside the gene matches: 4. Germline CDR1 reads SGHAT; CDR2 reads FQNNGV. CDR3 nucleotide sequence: TGTGCCAGCAGCTTAGTAGGGGGCCGGAACATTCAGTACTTC. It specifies CASSLVGGRNIQYF.

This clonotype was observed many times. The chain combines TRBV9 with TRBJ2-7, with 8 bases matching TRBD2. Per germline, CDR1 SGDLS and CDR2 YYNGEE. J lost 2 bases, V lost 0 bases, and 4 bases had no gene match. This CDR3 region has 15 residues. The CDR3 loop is CASSVDPGGTYEQYF. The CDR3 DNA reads TGTGCCAGCAGCGTAGATCCGGGAGGGACCTACGAGCAGTACTTC.

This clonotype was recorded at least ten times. In DNA, the CDR3 is TGTGCCAGCAGCCCTAGCGGGAGGGCCAACGCCGGGGAGCTGTTTTTT. This encodes CASSPSGRANAGELFF. This chain links TRBV5-4 with TRBJ2-2; 12 bases are shared with TRBD2. The CDR3 is 16 amino acids. The junction had 7 bases not matched to a gene; V was cut back by 4 bases and J by 6 bases. Germline V lookup: CDR1 SGHNT, CDR2 YYREEE (reference sequence).

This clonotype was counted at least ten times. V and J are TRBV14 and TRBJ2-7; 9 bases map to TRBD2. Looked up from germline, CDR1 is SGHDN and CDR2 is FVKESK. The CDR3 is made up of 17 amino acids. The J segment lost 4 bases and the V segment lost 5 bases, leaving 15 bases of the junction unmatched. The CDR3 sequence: CASSRGLYGSGSYEQYF. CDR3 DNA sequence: TGTGCCAGCAGCAGGGGCCTTTATGGTAGCGGGAGTTACGAGCAGTACTTC.

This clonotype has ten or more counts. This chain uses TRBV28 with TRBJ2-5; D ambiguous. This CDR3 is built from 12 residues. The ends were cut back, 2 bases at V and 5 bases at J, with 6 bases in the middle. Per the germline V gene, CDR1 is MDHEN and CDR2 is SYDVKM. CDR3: CASSLKSETQYF. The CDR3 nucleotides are TGTGCCAGCAGTTTAAAGAGTGAGACCCAGTACTTC.

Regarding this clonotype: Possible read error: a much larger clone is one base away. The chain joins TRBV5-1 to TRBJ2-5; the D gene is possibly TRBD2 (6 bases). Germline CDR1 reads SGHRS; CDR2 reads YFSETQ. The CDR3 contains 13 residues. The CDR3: CASRLEGLETQYF. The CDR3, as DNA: TGCGCCAGCCGCTTGGAGGGGCTAGAGACCCAGTACTTC.

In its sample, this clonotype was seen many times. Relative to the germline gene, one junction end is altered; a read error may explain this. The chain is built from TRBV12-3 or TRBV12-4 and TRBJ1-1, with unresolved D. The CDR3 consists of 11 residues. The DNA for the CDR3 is TGTGCCAGCAGCTTAGACACTGAAGCTTTCTTT. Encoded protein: CASSLDTEAFF.

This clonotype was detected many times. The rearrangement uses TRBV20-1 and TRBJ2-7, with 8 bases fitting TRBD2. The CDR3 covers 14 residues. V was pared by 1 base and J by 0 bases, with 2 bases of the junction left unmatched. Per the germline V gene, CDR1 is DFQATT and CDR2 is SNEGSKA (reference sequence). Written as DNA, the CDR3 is TGCAGTGCTAGAGTAGCGGGACTCTCCTACGAGCAGTACTTC. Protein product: CSARVAGLSYEQYF.

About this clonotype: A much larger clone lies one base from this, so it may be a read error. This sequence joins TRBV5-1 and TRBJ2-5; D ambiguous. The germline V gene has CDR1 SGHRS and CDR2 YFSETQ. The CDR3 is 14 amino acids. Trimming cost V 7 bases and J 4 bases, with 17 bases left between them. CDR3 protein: CASYRVSHLETQYF. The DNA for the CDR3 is TGCGCCAGCTACCGGGTCAGCCATCTAGAGACCCAGTACTTC.

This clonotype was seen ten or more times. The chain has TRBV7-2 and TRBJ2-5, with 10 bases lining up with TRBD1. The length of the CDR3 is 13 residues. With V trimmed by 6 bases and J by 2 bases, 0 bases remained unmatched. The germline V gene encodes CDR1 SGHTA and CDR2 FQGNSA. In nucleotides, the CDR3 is TGTGCCAGCAGGGGACAGGGGCAAGAGACCCAGTACTTC. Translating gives CASRGQGQETQYF.

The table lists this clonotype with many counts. The CDR3, as DNA: TGTGCCAGCAGCCGGGACAGGGCCCTTAATGAGCAGTTCTTC. This encodes CASSRDRALNEQFF. This chain uses TRBV6-2 or TRBV6-3 with TRBJ2-1, with 9 bases identical to TRBD1. The junction had 7 bases not matched to a gene; V was cut back by 6 bases and J by 7 bases. Per germline, CDR1 MNHEY and CDR2 SVGEGT. The CDR3 has 14 residues.

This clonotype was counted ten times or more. CDR3 residues: CASRGGNTDTQYF. CDR3 DNA: TGTGCCAGCCGCGGGGGCAACACAGATACGCAGTATTTT. The V and J genes are TRBV7-2 and TRBJ2-3; D is perhaps TRBD2 (7 bases). From germline, CDR1 is SGHTA and CDR2 FQGNSA. The CDR3 extends over 13 amino acids. The germline V and J ends were trimmed by 8 bases and 2 bases, with 11 bases remaining between them.

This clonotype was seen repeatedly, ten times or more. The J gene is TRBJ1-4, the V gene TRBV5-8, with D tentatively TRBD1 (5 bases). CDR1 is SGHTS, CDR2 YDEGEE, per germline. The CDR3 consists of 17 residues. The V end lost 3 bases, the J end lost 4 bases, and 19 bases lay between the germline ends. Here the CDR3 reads CASSSGQRSMSNEKLFF. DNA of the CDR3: TGTGCCAGCAGCTCCGGACAACGGAGTATGAGTAATGAAAAACTGTTTTTT. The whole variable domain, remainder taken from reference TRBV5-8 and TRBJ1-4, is EAGVTQSPTHLIKTRGQQATLRCSPISGHTSVYWYQQALGLGLQFLLWYDEGEERNRGNFPPRFSGRQFPNYSSELNVNALELEDSALYLCASSSGQRSMSNEKLFFGSGTQLSVL.

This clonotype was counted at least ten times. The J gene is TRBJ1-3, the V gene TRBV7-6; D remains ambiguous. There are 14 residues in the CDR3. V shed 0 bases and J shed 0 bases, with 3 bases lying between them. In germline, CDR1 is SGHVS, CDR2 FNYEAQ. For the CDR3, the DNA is TGTGCCAGCAGCTTAGCCGTCTCTGGAAACACCATATATTTT. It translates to CASSLAVSGNTIYF.

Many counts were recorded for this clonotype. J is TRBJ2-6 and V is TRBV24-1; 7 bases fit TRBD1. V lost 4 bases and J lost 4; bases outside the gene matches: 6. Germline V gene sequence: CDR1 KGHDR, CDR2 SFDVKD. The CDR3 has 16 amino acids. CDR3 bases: TGTGCCACCAGTGACCCTACAGGGGTCGGGGCCAACGTCCTGACTTTC. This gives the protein CATSDPTGVGANVLTF.

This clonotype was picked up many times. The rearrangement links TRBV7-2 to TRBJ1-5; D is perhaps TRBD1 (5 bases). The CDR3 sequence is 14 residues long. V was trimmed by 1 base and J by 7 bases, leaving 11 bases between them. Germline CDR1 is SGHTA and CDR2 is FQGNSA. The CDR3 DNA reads TGTGCCAGCAGCTTAGATGGGGGAGGGCAGCCCCAGCATTTT. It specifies CASSLDGGGQPQHF.

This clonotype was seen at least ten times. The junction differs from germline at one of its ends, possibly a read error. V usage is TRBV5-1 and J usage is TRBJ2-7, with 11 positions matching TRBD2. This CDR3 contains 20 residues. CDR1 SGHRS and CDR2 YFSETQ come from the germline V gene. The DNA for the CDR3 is TGCGCCAGCAGCACAAGACAGGAGCTTGGTAGGTGGGGACTAGCGGACGAGGAGTACTTC. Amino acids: CASSTRQELGRWGLADEEYF.

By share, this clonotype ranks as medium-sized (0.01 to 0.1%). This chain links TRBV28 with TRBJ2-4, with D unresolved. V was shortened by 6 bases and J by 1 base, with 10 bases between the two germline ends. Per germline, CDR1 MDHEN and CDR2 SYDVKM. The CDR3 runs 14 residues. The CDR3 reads CASRPPGAKNIQYF. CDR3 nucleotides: TGTGCCAGCAGGCCACCAGGTGCCAAAAACATTCAGTACTTC.

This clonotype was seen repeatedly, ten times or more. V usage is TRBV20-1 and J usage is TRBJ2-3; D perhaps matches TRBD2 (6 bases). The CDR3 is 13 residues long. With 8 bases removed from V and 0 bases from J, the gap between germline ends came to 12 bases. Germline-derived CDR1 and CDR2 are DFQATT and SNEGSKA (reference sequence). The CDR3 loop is CSFRDSSTDTQYF. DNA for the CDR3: TGCAGTTTCCGGGACTCTAGCACAGATACGCAGTATTTT.

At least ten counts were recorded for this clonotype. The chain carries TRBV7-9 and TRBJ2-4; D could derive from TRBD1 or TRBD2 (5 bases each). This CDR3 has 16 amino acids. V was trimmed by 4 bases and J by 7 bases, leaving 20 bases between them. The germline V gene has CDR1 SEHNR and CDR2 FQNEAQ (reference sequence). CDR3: CASSSSGARLRNIQYF. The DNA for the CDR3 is TGTGCCAGCAGCTCTTCCGGGGCCCGACTGCGGAACATTCAGTACTTC.